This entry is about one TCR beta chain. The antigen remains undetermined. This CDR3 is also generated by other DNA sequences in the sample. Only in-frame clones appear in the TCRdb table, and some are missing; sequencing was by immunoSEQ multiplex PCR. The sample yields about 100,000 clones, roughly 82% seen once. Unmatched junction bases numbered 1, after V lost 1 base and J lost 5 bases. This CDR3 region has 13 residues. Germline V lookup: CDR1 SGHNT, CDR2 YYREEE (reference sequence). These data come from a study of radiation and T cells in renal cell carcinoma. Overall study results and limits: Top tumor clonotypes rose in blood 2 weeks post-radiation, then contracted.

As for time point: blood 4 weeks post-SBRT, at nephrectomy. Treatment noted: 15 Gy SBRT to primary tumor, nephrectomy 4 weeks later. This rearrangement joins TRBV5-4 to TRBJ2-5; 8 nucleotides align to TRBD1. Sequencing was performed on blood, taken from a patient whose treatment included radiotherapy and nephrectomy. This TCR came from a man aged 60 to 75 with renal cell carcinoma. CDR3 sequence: CASSLTGGETQYF. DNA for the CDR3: TGTGCCAGCAGCTTGACAGGGGGGGAGACCCAGTACTTC.